Sequencing of this TCR beta chain was carried out in a study of identical twins. TCRdb fed the 5' RACE reads into MiXCR, producing one record per CDR3 protein. The data contain 1.5 million to 2 million distinct CDR3 sequences, about 32% of them singletons. The donor group consisted entirely of healthy Caucasians. This clonotype turned up a few times. The sequenced sample was cord blood. The receptor was derived from a newborn girl in good health.

The CDR3 region is CSAPVQGPETQYF. CDR3 nucleotides: TGCAGTGCGCCTGTCCAGGGCCCAGAGACCCAGTACTTC. This sequence joins TRBV20-1 and TRBJ2-5, with D possibly being TRBD1 (5 bases). Trimming took off 6 bases at V and 4 bases at J, with 15 bases between the two ends. This CDR3 spans 13 amino acids. Germline CDR1 and CDR2: DFQATT and SNEGSKA (reference sequence).